This T cell receptor (beta chain) was identified during a study of blood T cell repertoires in COVID-19. Study background: PBMCs, B-cell-depleted T cells, or T cells were the source of the cDNA or gDNA that made up the material.

In the original processing: For nucleated cells, counts were estimated from reference gene primer amplification. Libraries were prepared by immunoSEQ multiplex PCR; TCRdb keeps only in-frame clonotypes and omits some of them. V, J and clone size were drawn from that table, and D and trimming were deduced from the DNA. The sample lists a few hundred thousand clones, roughly four fifths occurring once. Germline loops: CDR1 LGHDT, CDR2 YNNKEL (reference sequence). The CDR3 loop spans 13 amino acids. The V and J ends lost 4 bases and 6 bases respectively, with 12 bases between them. Donors of Cohort 3 who recovered were those that had two negative PCRs, clearance, or symptom resolution.

The receptor comes from a woman aged 55-75 years who had recovered from COVID-19. Specimen: PBMCs or T cells enriched from blood (not recorded which). The chain employs TRBV3-1 (or the pseudogene TRBV3-2) and TRBJ1-1; D unclear. CDR3 DNA: TGTGCCAGCAGCCCAGACGGGTCGGCTGAAGCTTTCTTT. This sequence encodes CASSPDGSAEAFF.